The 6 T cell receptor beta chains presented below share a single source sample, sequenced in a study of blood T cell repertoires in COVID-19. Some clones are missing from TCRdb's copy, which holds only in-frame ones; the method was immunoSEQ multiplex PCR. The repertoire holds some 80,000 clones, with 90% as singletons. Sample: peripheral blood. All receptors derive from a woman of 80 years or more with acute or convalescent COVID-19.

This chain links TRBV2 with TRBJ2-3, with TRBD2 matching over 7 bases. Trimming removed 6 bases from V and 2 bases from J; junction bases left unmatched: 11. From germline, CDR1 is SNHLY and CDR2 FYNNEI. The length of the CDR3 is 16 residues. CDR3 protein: CASSGGAGSFTDTQYF. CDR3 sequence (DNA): TGTGCCAGCAGCGGTGGAGCGGGGAGCTTCACAGATACGCAGTATTTT.

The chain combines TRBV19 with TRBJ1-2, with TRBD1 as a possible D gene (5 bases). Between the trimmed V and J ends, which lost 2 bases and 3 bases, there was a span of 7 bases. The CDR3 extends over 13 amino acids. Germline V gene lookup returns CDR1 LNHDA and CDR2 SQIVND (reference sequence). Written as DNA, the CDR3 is TGTGCCAGTAGTATATCGACAGACTATGGCTACACCTTC. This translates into CASSISTDYGYTF.

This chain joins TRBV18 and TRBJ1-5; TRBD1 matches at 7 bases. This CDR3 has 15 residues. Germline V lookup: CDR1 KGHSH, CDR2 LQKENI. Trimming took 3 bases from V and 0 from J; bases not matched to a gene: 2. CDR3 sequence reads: CASSPTGFSNQPQHF. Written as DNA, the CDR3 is TGTGCCAGCTCACCGACAGGGTTTAGCAATCAGCCCCAGCATTTT.

In DNA form, the CDR3 reads TGTGCCAGTAGTAACCAGGGGGTCCACGAGCAGTACTTC. Its protein is CASSNQGVHEQYF. The chain uses TRBV19 and TRBJ2-7; TRBD1 matches at 7 bases. Trimming removed 4 bases from V and 5 bases from J; junction bases left unmatched: 5. The CDR3 has 13 residues. Looked up from germline, CDR1 is LNHDA and CDR2 is SQIVND (reference sequence).

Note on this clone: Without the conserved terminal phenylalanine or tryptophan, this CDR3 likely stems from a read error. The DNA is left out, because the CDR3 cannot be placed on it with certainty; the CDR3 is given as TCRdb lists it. The CDR3 sequence is CASRAVPLPSI. The V and J genes are TRBV2 and TRBJ2-7; the DNA was not compared with TRBD1, the D call given in the table. The CDR3 has 11 residues if both end residues are counted. Per the germline V gene, CDR1 is SNHLY and CDR2 is FYNNEI.

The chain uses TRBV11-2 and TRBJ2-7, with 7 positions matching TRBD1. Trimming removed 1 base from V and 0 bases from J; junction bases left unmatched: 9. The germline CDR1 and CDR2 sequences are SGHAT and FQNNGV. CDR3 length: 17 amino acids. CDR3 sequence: CASSLAGQVGFSYEQYF. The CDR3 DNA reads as TGTGCCAGCAGCTTAGCAGGACAGGTGGGGTTCTCCTACGAGCAGTACTTC.